Given below is one T cell receptor beta chain in context. Its specificity is not known. Other DNA sequences in the same sample also yield this CDR3. Only in-frame clones appear in the TCRdb table, and some are missing; sequencing was by immunoSEQ multiplex PCR. This table holds some 1.4 million clones, approximately 96% found once. V was trimmed by 0 bases and J by 0 bases, leaving 3 bases between them. The CDR3 covers 14 residues. The germline CDR1 and CDR2 sequences are SGDLS and YYNGEE. This sample stems from a study of shared clonotypes between healthy human individuals. The study, taken as a whole, reports: Despite large depth, rarefaction showed incomplete sorted-subset sequencing.

The study enrolled healthy HIV-negative adults without recent acute infections or vaccinations as donors. The receptor comes from a man aged 30 to 45 in good health. The chain is built from TRBV9 and TRBJ2-2; D ambiguous. The specimen sequenced was naive CD4+ T cells sorted from blood. The subset was: CD45RA+ positively selected. The CDR3 bases are TGTGCCAGCAGCGTAGCACCGAACACCGGGGAGCTGTTTTTT. Translated, it gives CASSVAPNTGELFF.